In its sample, the clone carrying this T cell receptor beta chain was seen once. Germline V gene sequence: CDR1 MGHRA, CDR2 YSYEKL. The CDR3 covers 15 residues. With V trimmed by 1 base and J by 2 bases, 4 bases remained unmatched. This sample is drawn from a study of blood T cell repertoires in COVID-19. Original methodology: How many nucleated cells were present was estimated from reference gene primer amplification. The repertoire was sequenced with immunoSEQ multiplex PCR; TCRdb's copy has only in-frame clones and lacks some. V and J calls and clone size are those listed in that table; D and trimming were worked out from the DNA. This table has tens of thousands of clones, roughly 87% appearing once.

The chain combines TRBV4-1 with TRBJ2-5, with TRBD2 matching 7 bases. Sequencing was carried out using peripheral blood. The source of this sequence is a man aged 45-60 years with COVID-19, enrolled during active disease. DNA for the CDR3: TGCGCCAGCAGCCAAGCGACGGGGGGACAAGAGACCCAGTACTTC. This codes for CASSQATGGQETQYF.